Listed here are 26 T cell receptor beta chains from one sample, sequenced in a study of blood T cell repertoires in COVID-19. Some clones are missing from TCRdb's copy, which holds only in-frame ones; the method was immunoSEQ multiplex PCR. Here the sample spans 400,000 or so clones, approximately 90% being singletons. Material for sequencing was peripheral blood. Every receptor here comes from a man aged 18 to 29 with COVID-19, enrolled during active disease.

CDR3 sequence: CASSSRTSEQYF. CDR3 DNA sequence: TGTGCCAGCAGCTCGCGGACTTCCGAGCAGTACTTC. The V and J genes are TRBV7-9 and TRBJ2-7; tentatively, D is TRBD2 (5 bases). There are 12 residues in the CDR3. V lost 4 bases and J lost 6, with 10 bases in between. Germline V lookup: CDR1 SEHNR, CDR2 FQNEAQ (reference sequence).

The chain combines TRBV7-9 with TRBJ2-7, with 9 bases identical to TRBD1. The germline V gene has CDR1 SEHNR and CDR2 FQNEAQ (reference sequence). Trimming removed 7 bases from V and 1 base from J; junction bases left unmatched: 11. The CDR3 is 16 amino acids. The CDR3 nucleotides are TGTGCCAGCAACCCGCTTTTGGACAGGGGTTCCTACGAGCAGTACTTC. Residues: CASNPLLDRGSYEQYF.

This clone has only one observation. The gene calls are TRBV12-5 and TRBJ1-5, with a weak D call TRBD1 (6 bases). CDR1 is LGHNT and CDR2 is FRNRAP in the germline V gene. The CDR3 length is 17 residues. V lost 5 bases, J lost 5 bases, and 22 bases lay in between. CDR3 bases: TGTGCTAGTGGTCTGAACCCGGGACATGTCAGGGATCAGCCCCAGCATTTT. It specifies CASGLNPGHVRDQPQHF.

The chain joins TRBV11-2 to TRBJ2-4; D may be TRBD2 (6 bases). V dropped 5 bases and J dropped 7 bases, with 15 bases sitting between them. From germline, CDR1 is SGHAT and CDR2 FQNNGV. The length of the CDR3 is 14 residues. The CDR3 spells CASSLSGGANIQYF. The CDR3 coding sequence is TGTGCCAGCAGCCTTAGTGGAGGGGCCAACATTCAGTACTTC.

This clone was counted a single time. DNA for the CDR3: TGTGCCAGCAGTGGTTTGGAGACGGCCAAAAACATTCAGTACTTC. Its translation: CASSGLETAKNIQYF. The chain has TRBV6-2 or TRBV6-3 and TRBJ2-4; the D is unclear. V was clipped by 5 bases and J by 1 base, with 12 bases between them. CDR1 MNHEY and CDR2 SVGEGT come from the germline V gene. This CDR3 region has 15 residues.

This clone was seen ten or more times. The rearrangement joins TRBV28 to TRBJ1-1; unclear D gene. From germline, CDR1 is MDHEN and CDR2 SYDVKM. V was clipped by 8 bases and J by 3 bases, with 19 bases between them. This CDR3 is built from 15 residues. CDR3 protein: CASQLMVGGDTEAFF. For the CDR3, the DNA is TGTGCCAGCCAACTAATGGTAGGCGGGGACACTGAAGCTTTCTTT.

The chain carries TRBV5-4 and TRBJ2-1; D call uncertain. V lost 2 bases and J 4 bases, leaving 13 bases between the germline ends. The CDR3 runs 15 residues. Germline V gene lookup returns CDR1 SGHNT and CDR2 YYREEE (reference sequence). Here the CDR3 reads CASSFDPGSYNEQFF. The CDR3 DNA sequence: TGTGCCAGCAGCTTTGATCCCGGGTCTTACAATGAGCAGTTCTTC. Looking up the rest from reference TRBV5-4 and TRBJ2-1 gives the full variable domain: ETGVTQSPTHLIKTRGQQVTLRCSSQSGHNTVSWYQQALGQGPQFIFQYYREEENGRGNFPPRFSGLQFPNYSSELNVNALELDDSALYLCASSFDPGSYNEQFFGPGTRLTVL.

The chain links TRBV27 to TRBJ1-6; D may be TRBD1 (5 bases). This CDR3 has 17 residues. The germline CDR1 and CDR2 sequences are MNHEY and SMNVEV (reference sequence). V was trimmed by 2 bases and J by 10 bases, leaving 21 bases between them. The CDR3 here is CASSLMGGGVGGSPLHF. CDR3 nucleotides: TGTGCCAGCAGTTTAATGGGAGGAGGGGTCGGGGGGTCACCCCTCCACTTT.

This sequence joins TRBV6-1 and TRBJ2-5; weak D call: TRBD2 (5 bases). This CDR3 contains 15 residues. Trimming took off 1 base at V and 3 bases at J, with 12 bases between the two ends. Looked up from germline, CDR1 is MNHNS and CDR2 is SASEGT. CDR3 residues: CASSEGRRIKETQYF. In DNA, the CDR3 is TGTGCCAGCAGTGAAGGGAGGAGGATCAAAGAGACCCAGTACTTC.

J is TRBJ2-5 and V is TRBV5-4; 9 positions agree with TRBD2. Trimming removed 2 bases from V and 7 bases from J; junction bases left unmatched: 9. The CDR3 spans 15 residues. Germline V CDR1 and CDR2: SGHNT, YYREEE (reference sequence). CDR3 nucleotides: TGTGCCAGCAGCTTTGAGCGGGGGGTTGAGGCGACCCAGTACTTC. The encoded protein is CASSFERGVEATQYF.

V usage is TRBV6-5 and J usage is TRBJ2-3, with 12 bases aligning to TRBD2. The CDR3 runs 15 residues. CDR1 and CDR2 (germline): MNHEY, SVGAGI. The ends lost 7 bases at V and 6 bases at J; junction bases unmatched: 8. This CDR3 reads CASTMTSGRLDTQYF. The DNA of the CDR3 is TGTGCCAGCACCATGACTAGCGGGAGACTTGATACGCAGTATTTT.

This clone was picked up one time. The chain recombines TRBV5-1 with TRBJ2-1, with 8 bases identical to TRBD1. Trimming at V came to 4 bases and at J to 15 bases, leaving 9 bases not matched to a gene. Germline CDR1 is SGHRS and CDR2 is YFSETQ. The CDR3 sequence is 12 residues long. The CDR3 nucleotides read TGCGCCAGCAGCCTGAACGGGGACAGGTTGTTCTTC. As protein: CASSLNGDRLFF.

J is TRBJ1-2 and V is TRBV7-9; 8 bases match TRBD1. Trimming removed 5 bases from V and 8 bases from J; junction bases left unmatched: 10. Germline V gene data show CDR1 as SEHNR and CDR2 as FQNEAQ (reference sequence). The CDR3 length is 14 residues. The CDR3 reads CASSQETGVEGYTF. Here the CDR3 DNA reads TGTGCCAGCAGCCAAGAGACAGGGGTTGAAGGCTACACCTTC.

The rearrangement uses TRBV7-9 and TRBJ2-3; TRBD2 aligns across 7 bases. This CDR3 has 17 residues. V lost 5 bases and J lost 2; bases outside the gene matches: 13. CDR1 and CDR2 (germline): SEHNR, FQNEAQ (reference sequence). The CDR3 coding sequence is TGTGCCAGCAGCCCTTGGATTGCGGGAGAGACCACAGATACGCAGTATTTT. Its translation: CASSPWIAGETTDTQYF.

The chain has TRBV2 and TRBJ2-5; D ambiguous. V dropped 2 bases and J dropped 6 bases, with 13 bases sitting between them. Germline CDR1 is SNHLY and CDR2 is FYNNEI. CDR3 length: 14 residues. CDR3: CASSEFFSGQTQYF. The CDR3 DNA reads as TGTGCCAGCAGTGAATTCTTTTCGGGTCAGACCCAGTACTTC.

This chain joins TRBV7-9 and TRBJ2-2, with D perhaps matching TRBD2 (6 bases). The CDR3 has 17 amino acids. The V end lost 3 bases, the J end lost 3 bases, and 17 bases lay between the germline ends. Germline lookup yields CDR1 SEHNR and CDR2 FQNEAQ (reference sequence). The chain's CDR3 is CASSFGGQGADTGELFF. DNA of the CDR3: TGTGCCAGCAGCTTCGGGGGTCAGGGCGCGGACACCGGGGAGCTGTTTTTT.

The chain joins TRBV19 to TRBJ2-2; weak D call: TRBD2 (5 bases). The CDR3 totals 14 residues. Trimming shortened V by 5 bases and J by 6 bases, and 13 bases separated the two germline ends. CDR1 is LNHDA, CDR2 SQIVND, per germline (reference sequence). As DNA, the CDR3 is TGTGCCAGTAGTTGGGGTGAGGGCGCCGGGGAGCTGTTTTTT. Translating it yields CASSWGEGAGELFF. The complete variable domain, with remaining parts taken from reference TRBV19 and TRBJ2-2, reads DGGITQSPKYLFRKEGQNVTLSCEQNLNHDAMYWYRQDPGQGLRLIYYSQIVNDFQKGDIAEGYSVSREKKESFPLTVTSAQKNPTAFYLCASSWGEGAGELFFGEGSRLTVL.

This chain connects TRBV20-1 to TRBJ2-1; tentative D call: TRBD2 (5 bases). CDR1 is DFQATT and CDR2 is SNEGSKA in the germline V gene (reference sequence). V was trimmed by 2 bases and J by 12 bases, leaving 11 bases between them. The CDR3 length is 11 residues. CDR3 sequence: CSARSSGGQFF. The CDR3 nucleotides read TGCAGTGCTAGAAGTAGTGGAGGGCAGTTCTTC.

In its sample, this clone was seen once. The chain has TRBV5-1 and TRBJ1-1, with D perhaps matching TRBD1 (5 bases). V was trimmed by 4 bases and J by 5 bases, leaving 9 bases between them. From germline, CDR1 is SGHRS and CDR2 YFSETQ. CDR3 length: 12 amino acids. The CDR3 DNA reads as TGCGCCAGCAGCGTACCAGGGACTGAAGCTTTCTTT. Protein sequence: CASSVPGTEAFF.

In nucleotides, the CDR3 is TGTGCCAGCAAAGCCGGGATTCAACAAGAGACCCAGTACTTC. It translates to CASKAGIQQETQYF. This chain connects TRBV2 to TRBJ2-5, with D perhaps TRBD2 (5 bases). The V gene's germline CDR1 is SNHLY and CDR2 FYNNEI. The CDR3 sequence is 14 residues long. The V and J ends lost 7 bases and 2 bases respectively, with 14 bases between them.

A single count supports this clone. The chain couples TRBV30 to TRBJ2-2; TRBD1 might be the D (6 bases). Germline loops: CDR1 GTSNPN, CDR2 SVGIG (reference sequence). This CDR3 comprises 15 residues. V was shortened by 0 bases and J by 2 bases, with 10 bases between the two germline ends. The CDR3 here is CAWSVGDTNTGELFF. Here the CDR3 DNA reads TGTGCCTGGAGTGTGGGGGACACCAACACCGGGGAGCTGTTTTTT.

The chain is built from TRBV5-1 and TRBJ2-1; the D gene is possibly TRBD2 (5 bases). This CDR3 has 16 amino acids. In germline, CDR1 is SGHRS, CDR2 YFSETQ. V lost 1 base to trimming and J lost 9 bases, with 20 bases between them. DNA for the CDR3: TGCGCCAGCAGCTTGAGCGGTGGGAGTGATTATGGTGAGCAGTTCTTC. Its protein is CASSLSGGSDYGEQFF.

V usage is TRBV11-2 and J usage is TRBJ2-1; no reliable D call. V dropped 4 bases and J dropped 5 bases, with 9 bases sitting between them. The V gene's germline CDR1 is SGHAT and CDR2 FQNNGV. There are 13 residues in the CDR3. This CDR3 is CASSSTINNEQFF. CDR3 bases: TGTGCCAGCAGCTCCACTATTAACAATGAGCAGTTCTTC. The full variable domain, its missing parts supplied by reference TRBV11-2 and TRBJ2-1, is EAGVAQSPRYKIIEKRQSVAFWCNPISGHATLYWYQQILGQGPKLLIQFQNNGVVDDSQLPKDRFSAERLKGVDSTLKIQPAKLEDSAVYLCASSSTINNEQFFGPGTRLTVL.

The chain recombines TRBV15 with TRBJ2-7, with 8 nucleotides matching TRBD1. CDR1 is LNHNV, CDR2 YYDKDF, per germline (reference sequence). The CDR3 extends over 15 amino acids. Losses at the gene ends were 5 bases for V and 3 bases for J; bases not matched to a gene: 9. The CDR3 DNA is TGTGCCACCAGCGTTCGGACAGGGAGCTTCTACGAGCAGTACTTC. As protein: CATSVRTGSFYEQYF.

CDR3 amino acids: CSVSGQGFRSNYGYTF. The CDR3 DNA follows: TGCAGCGTCTCGGGACAGGGCTTTCGTTCTAACTATGGCTACACCTTC. The rearrangement links TRBV29-1 to TRBJ1-2; 9 bases are a match to TRBD1. Trimming cost V 6 bases and J 0 bases; bases outside gene matches: 11. Germline loops: CDR1 SQVTM, CDR2 ANQGSEA. The CDR3 is 16 residues long.

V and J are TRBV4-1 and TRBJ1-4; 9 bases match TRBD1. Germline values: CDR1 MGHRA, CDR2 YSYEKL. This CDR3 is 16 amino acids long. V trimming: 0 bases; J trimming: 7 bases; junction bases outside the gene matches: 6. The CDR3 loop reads CASSQDLTGGIEKLFF. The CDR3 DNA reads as TGCGCCAGCAGCCAAGACTTGACAGGGGGTATTGAAAAACTGTTTTTT.